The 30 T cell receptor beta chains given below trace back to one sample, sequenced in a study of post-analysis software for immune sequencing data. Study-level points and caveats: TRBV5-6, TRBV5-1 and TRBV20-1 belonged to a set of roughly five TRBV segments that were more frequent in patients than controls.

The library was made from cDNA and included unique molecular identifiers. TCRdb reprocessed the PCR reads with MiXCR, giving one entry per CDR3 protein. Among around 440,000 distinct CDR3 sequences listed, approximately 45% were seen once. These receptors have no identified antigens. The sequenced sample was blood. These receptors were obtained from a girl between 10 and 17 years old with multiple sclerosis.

The CDR3 protein is CAAPRGPFTATFSGANVLTF. DNA of the CDR3: TGTGCCGCCCCCAGGGGGCCCTTCACAGCGACCTTCTCTGGGGCCAACGTCCTGACTTTC. This chain uses TRBV28 with TRBJ2-6; TRBD1 agrees at 8 bases. This CDR3 has 20 residues. V shed 11 bases, J shed 0 bases, and the junction held 21 bases outside the gene matches. The germline CDR1 and CDR2 sequences are MDHEN and SYDVKM.

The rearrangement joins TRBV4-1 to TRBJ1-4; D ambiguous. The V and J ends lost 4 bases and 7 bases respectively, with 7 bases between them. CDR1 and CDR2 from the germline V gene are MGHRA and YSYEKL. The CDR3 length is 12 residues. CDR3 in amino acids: CASSREAEKLFF. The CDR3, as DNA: TGCGCCAGCAGCCGAGAAGCTGAAAAACTGTTTTTT.

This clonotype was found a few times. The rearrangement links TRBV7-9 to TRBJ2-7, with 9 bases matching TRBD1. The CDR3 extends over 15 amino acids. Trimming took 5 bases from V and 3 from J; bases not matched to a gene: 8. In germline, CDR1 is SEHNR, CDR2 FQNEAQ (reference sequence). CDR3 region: CASSPKTGGNYEQYF. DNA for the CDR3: TGTGCCAGCAGCCCAAAGACAGGGGGAAACTACGAGCAGTACTTC.

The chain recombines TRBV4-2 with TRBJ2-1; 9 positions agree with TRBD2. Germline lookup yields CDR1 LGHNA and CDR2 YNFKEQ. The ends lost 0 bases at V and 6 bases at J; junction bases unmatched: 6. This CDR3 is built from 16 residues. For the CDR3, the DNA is TGTGCCAGCAGCCAAGATACCAGCGGGAGGAGCAATGAGCAGTTCTTC. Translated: CASSQDTSGRSNEQFF.

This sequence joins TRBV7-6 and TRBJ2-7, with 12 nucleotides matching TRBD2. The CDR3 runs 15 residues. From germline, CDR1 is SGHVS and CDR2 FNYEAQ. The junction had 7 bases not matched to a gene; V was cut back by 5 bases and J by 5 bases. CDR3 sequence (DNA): TGTGCCAGCAGCCCAAGACTAGCGGGAGAAAACGAGCAGTACTTC. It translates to CASSPRLAGENEQYF.

The chain's CDR3 is CASSLWGSNTGELFF. Here the CDR3 DNA reads TGCGCCAGCAGCTTGTGGGGTTCGAACACCGGGGAGCTGTTTTTT. J is TRBJ2-2 and V is TRBV5-1; D not certain. CDR3 length: 15 amino acids. The germline CDR1 and CDR2 sequences are SGHRS and YFSETQ. V was shortened by 1 base and J by 0 bases, with 7 bases between the two germline ends.

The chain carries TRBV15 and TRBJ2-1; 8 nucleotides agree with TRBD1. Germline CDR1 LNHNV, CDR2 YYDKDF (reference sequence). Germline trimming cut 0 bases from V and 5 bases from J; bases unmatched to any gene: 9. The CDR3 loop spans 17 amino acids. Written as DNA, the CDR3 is TGTGCCACCAGCAGAGATCTTAGGACAGGGTGGGACAATGAGCAGTTCTTC. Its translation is CATSRDLRTGWDNEQFF. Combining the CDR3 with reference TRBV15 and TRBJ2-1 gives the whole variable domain DAMVIQNPRYQVTQFGKPVTLSCSQTLNHNVMYWYQQKSSQAPKLLFHYYDKDFNNEADTPDNFQSRRPNTSFCFLDIRSPGLGDTAMYLCATSRDLRTGWDNEQFFGPGTRLTVL.

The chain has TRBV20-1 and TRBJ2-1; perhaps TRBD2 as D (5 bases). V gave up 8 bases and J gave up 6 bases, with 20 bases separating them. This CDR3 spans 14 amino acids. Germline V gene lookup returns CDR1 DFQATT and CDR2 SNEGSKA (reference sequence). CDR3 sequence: CSTLTRVRGNEQFF. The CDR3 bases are TGCAGTACCCTTACTAGGGTCCGGGGCAATGAGCAGTTCTTC.

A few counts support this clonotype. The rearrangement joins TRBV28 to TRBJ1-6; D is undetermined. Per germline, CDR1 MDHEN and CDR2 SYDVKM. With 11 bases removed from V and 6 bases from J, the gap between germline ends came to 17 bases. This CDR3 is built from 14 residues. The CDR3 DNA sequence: TGTGCCGCTCACCCTGGGGATTTTAATTCACCCCTCCACTTT. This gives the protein CAAHPGDFNSPLHF. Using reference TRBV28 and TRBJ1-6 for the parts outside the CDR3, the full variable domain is DVKVTQSSRYLVKRTGEKVFLECVQDMDHENMFWYRQDPGLGLRLIYFSYDVKMKEKGDIPEGYSVSREKKERFSLILESASTNQTSMYLCAAHPGDFNSPLHFGNGTRLTVT.

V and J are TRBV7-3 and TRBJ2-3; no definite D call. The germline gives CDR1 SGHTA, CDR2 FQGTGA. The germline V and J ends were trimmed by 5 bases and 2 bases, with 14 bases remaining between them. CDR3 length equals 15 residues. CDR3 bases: TGTGCCAGCAGCGCAAATTGGCAGTCCACAGATACGCAGTATTTT. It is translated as CASSANWQSTDTQYF.

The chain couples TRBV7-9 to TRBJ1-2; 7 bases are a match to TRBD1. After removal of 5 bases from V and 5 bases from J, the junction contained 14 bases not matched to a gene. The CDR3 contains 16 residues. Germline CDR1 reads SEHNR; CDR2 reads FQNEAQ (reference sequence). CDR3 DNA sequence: TGTGCCAGCAGCCGGGGGGGACAGCCCTATCTTTATGGCTACACCTTC. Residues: CASSRGGQPYLYGYTF.

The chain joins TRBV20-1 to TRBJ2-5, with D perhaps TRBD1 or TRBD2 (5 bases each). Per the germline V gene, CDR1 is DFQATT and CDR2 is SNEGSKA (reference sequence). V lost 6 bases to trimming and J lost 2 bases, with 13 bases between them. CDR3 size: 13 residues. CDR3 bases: TGCAGTGCACAGGACTGGGGACAAGAGACCCAGTACTTC. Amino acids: CSAQDWGQETQYF.

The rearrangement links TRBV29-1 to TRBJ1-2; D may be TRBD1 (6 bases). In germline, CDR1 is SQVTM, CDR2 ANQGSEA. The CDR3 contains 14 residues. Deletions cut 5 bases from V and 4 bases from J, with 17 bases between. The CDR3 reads CSVLPIQGGYGYTF. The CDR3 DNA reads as TGCAGCGTTCTTCCCATACAGGGAGGCTATGGCTACACCTTC.

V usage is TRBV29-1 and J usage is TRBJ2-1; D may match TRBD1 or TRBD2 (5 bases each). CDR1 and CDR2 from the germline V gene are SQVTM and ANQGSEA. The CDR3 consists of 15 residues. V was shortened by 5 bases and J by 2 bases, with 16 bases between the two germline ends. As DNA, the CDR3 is TGCAGCGTTCCCGTCGGGGACGGGCCCTACAATGAGCAGTTCTTC. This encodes CSVPVGDGPYNEQFF.

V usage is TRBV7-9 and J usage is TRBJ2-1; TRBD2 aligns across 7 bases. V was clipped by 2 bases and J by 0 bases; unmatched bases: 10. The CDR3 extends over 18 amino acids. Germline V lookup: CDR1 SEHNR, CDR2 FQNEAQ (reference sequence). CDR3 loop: CASSLSAGRYSSYNEQFF. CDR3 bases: TGTGCCAGCAGCTTATCGGCCGGGAGGTATAGCTCCTACAATGAGCAGTTCTTC.

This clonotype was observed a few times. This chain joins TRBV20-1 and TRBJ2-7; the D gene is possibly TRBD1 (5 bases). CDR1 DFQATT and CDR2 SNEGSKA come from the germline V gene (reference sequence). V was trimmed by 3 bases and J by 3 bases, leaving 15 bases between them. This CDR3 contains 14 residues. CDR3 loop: CSARGPDSNYEQYF. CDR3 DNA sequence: TGCAGTGCTAGGGGCCCTGACAGTAACTACGAGCAGTACTTC.

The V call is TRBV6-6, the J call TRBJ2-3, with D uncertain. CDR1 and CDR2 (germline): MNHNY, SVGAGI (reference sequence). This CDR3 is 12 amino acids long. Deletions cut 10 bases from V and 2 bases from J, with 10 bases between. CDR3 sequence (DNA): TGTGCCACAGGCGTGGTCACAGATACGCAGTATTTT. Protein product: CATGVVTDTQYF.

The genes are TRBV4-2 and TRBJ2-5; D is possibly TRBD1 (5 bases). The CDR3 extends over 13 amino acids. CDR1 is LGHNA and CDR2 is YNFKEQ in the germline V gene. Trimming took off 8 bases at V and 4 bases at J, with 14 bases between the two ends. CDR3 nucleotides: TGTGCCAGCCAAACCCAGGGTGGAGAGACCCAGTACTTC. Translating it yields CASQTQGGETQYF.

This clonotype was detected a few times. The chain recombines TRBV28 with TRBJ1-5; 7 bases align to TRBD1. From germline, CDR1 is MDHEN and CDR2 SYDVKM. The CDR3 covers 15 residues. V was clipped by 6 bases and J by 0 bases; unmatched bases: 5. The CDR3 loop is CASRMTGISNQPQHF. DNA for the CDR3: TGTGCCAGCAGAATGACAGGGATTAGCAATCAGCCCCAGCATTTT.

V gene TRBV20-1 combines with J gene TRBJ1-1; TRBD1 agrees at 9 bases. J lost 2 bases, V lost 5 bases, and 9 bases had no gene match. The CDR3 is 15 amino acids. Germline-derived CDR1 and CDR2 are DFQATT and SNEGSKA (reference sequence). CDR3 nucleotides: TGCAGTGCTCCCAGGCCGGACAGGGGCAACACTGAAGCTTTCTTT. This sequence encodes CSAPRPDRGNTEAFF.

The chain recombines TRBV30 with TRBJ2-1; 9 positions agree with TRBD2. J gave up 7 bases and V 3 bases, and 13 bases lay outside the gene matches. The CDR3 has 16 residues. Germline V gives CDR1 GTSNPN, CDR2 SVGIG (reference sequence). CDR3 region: CAWSAIEREDGNEQFF. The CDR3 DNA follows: TGTGCCTGGAGCGCCATCGAGCGGGAGGATGGGAATGAGCAGTTCTTC.

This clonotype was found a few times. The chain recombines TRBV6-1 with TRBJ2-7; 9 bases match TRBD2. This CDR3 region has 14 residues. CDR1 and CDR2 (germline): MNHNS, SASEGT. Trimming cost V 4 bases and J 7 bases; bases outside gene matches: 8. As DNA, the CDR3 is TGTGCCAGCAGTGGACAGGCGGGGGGGAAGGAGCAGTACTTC. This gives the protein CASSGQAGGKEQYF.

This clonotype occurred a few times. CDR3 protein: CASSSLRGQGNEQFF. CDR3 coding DNA: TGTGCCAGCAGTTCTTTGCGGGGACAGGGGAATGAGCAGTTCTTC. This sequence joins TRBV2 and TRBJ2-1; the match to TRBD1 covers 10 bases. Per germline, CDR1 SNHLY and CDR2 FYNNEI. Losses at the gene ends were 5 bases for V and 7 bases for J; bases not matched to a gene: 8. The CDR3 is 15 amino acids.

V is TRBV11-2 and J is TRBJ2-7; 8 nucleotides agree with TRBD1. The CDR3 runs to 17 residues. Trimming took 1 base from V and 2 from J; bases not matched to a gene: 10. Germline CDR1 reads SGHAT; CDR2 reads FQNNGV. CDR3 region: CASSLGPKDRAPYEQYF. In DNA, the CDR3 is TGTGCCAGCAGCTTAGGGCCCAAGGACAGGGCGCCCTACGAGCAGTACTTC.

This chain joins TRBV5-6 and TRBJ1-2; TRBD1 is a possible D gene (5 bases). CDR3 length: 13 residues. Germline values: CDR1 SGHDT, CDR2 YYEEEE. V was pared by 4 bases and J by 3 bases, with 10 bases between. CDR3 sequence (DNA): TGTGCCAGCAGCCCGATGACAGACTATGGCTACACCTTC. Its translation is CASSPMTDYGYTF.

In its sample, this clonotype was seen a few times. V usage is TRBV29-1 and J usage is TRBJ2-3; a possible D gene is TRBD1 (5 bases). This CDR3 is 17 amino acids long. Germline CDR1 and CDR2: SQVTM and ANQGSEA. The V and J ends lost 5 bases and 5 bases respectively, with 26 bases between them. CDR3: CSVSPAGKFGERDTQYF. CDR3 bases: TGCAGCGTTTCTCCCGCAGGGAAGTTCGGCGAAAGAGATACGCAGTATTTT.

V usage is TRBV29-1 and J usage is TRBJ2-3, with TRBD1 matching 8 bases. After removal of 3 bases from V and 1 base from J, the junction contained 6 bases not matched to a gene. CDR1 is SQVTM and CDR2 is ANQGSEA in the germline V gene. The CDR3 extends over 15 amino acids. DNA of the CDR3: TGCAGCGTTGAGGGGCCGACAGGGGGCACAGATACGCAGTATTTT. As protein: CSVEGPTGGTDTQYF.

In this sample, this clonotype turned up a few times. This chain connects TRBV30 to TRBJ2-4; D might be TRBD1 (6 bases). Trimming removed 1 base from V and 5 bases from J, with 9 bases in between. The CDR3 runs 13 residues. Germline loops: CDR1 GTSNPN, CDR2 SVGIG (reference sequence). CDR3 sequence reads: CAWSESGENIQYF. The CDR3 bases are TGTGCCTGGAGTGAGTCAGGGGAAAACATTCAGTACTTC.

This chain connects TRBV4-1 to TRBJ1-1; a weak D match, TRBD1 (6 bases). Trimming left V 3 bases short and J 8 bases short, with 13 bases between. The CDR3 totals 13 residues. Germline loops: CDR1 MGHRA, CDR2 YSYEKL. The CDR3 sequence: CASSHTGTGEAFF. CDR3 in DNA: TGCGCCAGCAGCCACACCGGTACAGGGGAAGCTTTCTTT.

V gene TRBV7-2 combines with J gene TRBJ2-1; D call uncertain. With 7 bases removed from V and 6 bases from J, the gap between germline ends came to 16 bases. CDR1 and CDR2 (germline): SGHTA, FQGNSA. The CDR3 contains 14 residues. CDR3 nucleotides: TGTGCCAGCACCATACTCGGGTGGGGCAATGAGCAGTTCTTC. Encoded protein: CASTILGWGNEQFF.